This T cell receptor beta chain was captured in a study of cytomegalovirus exposure and HLA in healthy donors. The PCR used 60 Vbeta and 13 Jbeta primers. In the authors' workflow: A later analysis counted 70 million to 85 million unique TCR beta chains, around 11 million shared. The repertoire was sequenced with immunoSEQ multiplex PCR; TCRdb's copy has only in-frame clones and lacks some. V and J calls plus clone size are reproduced from that table; the DNA served to infer D and trimming. The table has about 83,000 clones, just over 70% seen once. In its sample, this clone was seen once. Trimming pared 0 bases from V and 3 bases from J, leaving 9 bases between. The CDR3 length is 15 residues. CDR1 and CDR2 from the germline V gene are SGHNT and YYREEE (reference sequence).

Sequenced sample: PBMCs. This sequence was found in a man between 60 and 70 years old in good health and CMV-seronegative. This chain uses TRBV5-4 with TRBJ2-2; D unclear. The CDR3 DNA sequence: TGTGCCAGCAGCTTGGATGGCGAGGACACCGGGGAGCTGTTTTTT. This sequence encodes CASSLDGEDTGELFF.